The entry below gives a single TCR beta chain sequence along with its context. Its antigen has not been determined. No base quality information exists; no much larger clone differs at one position. The data were obtained in a study of blood T cell repertoires in COVID-19 (dated by TCRdb to 2020 to 2022). Background for the entire study: Samples from collaborators originated in the United States, Italy and Spain and spanned both the acute and convalescent phases of COVID-19. The material from the prospective study consisted of cDNA or gDNA derived from T cells, B-cell-depleted T cells, or PBMCs. Deeply sampled blood TCRbeta repertoires from subjects exposed to, actively infected with, or recovered from COVID-19 were included in the dataset. A freely available public database, intended as a resource for researchers studying the immune response to SARS-CoV-2, is where the repertoires were released. The samples were drawn from two sources: the first 160 participants of the ongoing ImmuneRACE study, and fewer than 1,500 subjects contributed by 6 global collaborators. Nearly every sample came with metadata listing a de-identified subject ID, COVID-19 status, age in years and sex. HLA class I and class II types, where available, came from metadata supplied by the sample provider rather than from assay-based typing. On the study overall, not on this receptor specifically: The amount of clinical and demographic metadata varied by source and participant and was provided uncurated.

In the prospective study, participants were roughly 18 to 100 years old, resided in approximately 25 geographic areas of the United States, and were enrolled through a virtual design. Cohort assignment in the prospective study relied on participant-reported clinical history from a screening survey and a study questionnaire. For ImmuneRACE Cohort 3, a participant was defined as recovered based on two consecutive negative NP/OP PCR tests, clearance by a healthcare professional, or resolution of symptoms. In the prospective study, mobile phlebotomists collected whole blood, serum and a nasopharyngeal or oropharyngeal swab from each participant. Over a roughly 2-month period, participants in the prospective study had the option of providing additional blood draws and questionnaires. Before DNA extraction, blood samples from the prospective study were shipped at room temperature or frozen. TCRbeta CDR3 regions were amplified from genomic DNA by means of the immunoSEQ Assay, a bias-controlled multiplex PCR. The original pipeline was this. Within the assay, amplification of reference gene primers was used to estimate how many nucleated cells each sample contained. To quantify the absolute abundance of each unique TCRbeta CDR3 rearrangement, sequence reads were collapsed and filtered. For each sample, productive Simpson clonality was calculated as the square root of Simpson's diversity index over productive rearrangements. TCRdb holds this immuneACCESS table with in-frame rearrangements only. Some clones are missing; in checked studies, unresolved V genes explain under half, and the rest has no known cause. V and J calls and clone size are copied from that table; D and trimming were computed from the DNA. In all, the sample holds some 500,000 clones, and roughly 90% of those were seen once. Around 1.9% of the sample lies in the top ten.

Per the germline V gene, SGHDN is the CDR1 and FVKESK is the CDR2. Spanning cysteine to phenylalanine, the CDR3 consists of 17 amino acids. The DNA shown is the 51-base CDR3, in frame from base 1. Trimming takes 2 bases off V and 4 bases off J; junction bases not matched to a gene: 8. The chain is made from TRBV14 and TRBJ1-4; TRBD1 agrees with 9 junctional bases. The sample was PBMCs or T cells enriched from blood (not recorded which). The clonotype was recovered from a woman aged 40 to 50 who had recovered from COVID-19. The base sequence is TGTGCCAGCAGCCAATCCGGGACAGGGCATGATAATGAAAAACTGTTTTTT. It codes for CASSQSGTGHDNEKLFF.